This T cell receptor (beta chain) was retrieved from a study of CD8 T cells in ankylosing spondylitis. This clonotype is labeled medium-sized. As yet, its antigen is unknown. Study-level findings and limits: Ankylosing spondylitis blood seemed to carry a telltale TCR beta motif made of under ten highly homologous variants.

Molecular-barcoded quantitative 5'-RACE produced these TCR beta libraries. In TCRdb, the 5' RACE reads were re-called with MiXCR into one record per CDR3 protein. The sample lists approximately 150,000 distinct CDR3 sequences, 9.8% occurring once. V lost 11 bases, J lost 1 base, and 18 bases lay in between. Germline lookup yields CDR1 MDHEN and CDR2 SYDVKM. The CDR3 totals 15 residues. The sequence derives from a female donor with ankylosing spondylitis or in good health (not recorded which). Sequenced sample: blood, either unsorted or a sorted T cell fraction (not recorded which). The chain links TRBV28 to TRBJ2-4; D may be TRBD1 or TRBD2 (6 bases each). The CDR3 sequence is CALGARGGAKNIQYF. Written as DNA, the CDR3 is TGTGCCCTCGGGGCCCGAGGGGGGGCCAAAAACATTCAGTACTTC.